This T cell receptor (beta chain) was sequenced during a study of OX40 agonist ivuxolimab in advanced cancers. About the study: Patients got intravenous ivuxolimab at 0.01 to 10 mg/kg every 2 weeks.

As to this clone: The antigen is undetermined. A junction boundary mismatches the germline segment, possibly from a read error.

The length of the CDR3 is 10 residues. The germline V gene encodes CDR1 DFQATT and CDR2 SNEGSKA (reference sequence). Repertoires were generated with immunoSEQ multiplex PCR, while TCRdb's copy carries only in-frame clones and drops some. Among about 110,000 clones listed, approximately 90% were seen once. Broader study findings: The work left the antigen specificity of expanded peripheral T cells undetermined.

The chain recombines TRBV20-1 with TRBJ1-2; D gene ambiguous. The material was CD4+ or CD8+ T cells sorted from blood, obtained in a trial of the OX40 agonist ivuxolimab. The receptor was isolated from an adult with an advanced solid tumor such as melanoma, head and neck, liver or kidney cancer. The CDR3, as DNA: TGCAGTGCTAGGGGCGGACGTACCCTCTTC. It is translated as CSARGGRTLF.